This T cell receptor (beta chain) was identified in a study of patients and donors after allogeneic stem cell transplantation. This clonotype was counted a few times. TCRdb re-called the RT-PCR reads through MiXCR, storing one row per CDR3 protein. The table has roughly 200,000 distinct CDR3 sequences, more than 35% seen once. Trimming took off 3 bases at V and 0 bases at J, with 8 bases between the two ends. The CDR3 covers 14 residues. The germline CDR1 and CDR2 sequences are SGHTA and FQGTGA. The receptor was derived from a human donor who was either an allogeneic HSCT recipient or a stem cell or donor lymphocyte infusion donor (not recorded which). It is not recorded whose cells these are; they may come from a transplant donor. This chain uses TRBV7-3 with TRBJ1-1, with a weak D call TRBD1 (5 bases). Sequences were obtained from blood, either unsorted or a sorted T cell fraction (not recorded which). The CDR3 DNA is TGTGCCAGCAGCTTTTGGGGGATGAACACTGAAGCTTTCTTT. Amino acids: CASSFWGMNTEAFF.